These 27 T cell receptor beta chains originate from one sample sequenced in a study of OX40 agonist ivuxolimab in advanced cancers. The assay was immunoSEQ multiplex PCR, and TCRdb's table has in-frame clones only and misses some. The repertoire holds 55,000 to 75,000 clones, with approximately 86% as singletons. Sequenced material: CD4+ or CD8+ T cells sorted from blood, taken in a trial of the OX40 agonist ivuxolimab. The receptor source for this set is an adult with an advanced solid tumor such as melanoma, head and neck, liver or kidney cancer.

The CDR3 DNA sequence: TGTGCCAGCAGAAAGGGGGCGACTGTCACAGATACGCAGTATTTT. This codes for CASRKGATVTDTQYF. The V and J genes are TRBV9 and TRBJ2-3; 7 nucleotides match TRBD1. V shed 5 bases, J shed 2 bases, and the junction held 8 bases outside the gene matches. Germline CDR1 SGDLS, CDR2 YYNGEE. The CDR3 is 15 residues long.

The CDR3 DNA reads as TGTGCCAGCAGCGAGAATCTCAAAGCGGGATCCGACAATGAGCAGTTCTTC. This encodes CASSENLKAGSDNEQFF. The chain uses TRBV13 and TRBJ2-1; 7 bases map to TRBD2. V was clipped by 5 bases and J by 5 bases; unmatched bases: 15. This CDR3 comprises 17 residues. Germline lookup yields CDR1 PRHDT and CDR2 FYEKMQ (reference sequence). The entire variable domain, with the rest obtained from reference TRBV13 and TRBJ2-1, is as follows: AAGVIQSPRHLIKEKRETATLKCYPIPRHDTVYWYQQGPGQDPQFLISFYEKMQSDKGSIPDRFSAQQFSDYHSELNMSSLELGDSALYFCASSENLKAGSDNEQFFGPGTRLTVL.

CDR3: CASSRDRSIAEQYF. The CDR3 coding sequence is TGTGCCAGCAGTCGCGACAGGTCAATAGCCGAGCAGTACTTC. The V gene is TRBV27, the J gene TRBJ2-7, with D possibly matching TRBD1 (6 bases). The CDR3 is 14 residues long. CDR1 and CDR2 (germline): MNHEY, SMNVEV (reference sequence). Trimming stripped 5 bases from V and 6 bases from J, with 17 bases between.

V is TRBV5-4 and J is TRBJ2-2, with D uncertain. V was trimmed by 3 bases and J by 8 bases, leaving 20 bases between them. CDR3 length equals 16 residues. Germline V lookup: CDR1 SGHNT, CDR2 YYREEE (reference sequence). The CDR3 region is CASSSTPTPIGGELFF. The CDR3, as DNA: TGTGCCAGCAGCTCAACGCCTACACCCATAGGAGGGGAGCTGTTTTTT.

In DNA, the CDR3 is TGTGCCAGCAGCTTAGATTTACAGCCCCAGCATTTT. Protein: CASSLDLQPQHF. The chain joins TRBV7-9 to TRBJ1-5; D ambiguous. The CDR3 length is 12 residues. The V end lost 1 base, the J end lost 7 bases, and 5 bases lay between the germline ends. Germline V CDR1 and CDR2: SEHNR, FQNEAQ (reference sequence). Looking up the rest from reference TRBV7-9 and TRBJ1-5 gives the full variable domain: DTGVSQNPRHKITKRGQNVTFRCDPISEHNRLYWYRQTLGQGPEFLTYFQNEAQLEKSRLLSDRFSAERPKGSFSTLEIQRTEQGDSAMYLCASSLDLQPQHFGDGTRLSIL.

The chain links TRBV9 to TRBJ2-1; 8 bases map to TRBD2. Trimming took 0 bases from V and 4 from J; bases not matched to a gene: 9. Germline V gives CDR1 SGDLS, CDR2 YYNGEE. CDR3 size: 17 residues. CDR3 bases: TGTGCCAGCAGCGTAGACTCGTCCCTAGCGGGTTACAATGAGCAGTTCTTC. This encodes CASSVDSSLAGYNEQFF.

This clone was seen more than once but under ten times. The CDR3 DNA reads TGCGCCAGCAGCCAAGGACTAGGGTACACCGGGGAGCTGTTTTTT. Protein sequence: CASSQGLGYTGELFF. This rearrangement joins TRBV4-3 to TRBJ2-2; D possibly corresponds to TRBD2 (6 bases). The germline CDR1 and CDR2 sequences are LGHNA and YSLEER. With 1 base removed from V and 3 bases from J, the gap between germline ends came to 9 bases. This CDR3 comprises 15 residues.

Here the CDR3 DNA reads TGCGCCAGCAGCCAAGATGGGGACAGGGTTTATGGCTACACCTTC. Translating it yields CASSQDGDRVYGYTF. The chain carries TRBV4-1 and TRBJ1-2, with 9 bases matching TRBD1. V lost 0 bases to trimming and J lost 5 bases; unmatched junction nucleotides: 4. Germline V gene lookup returns CDR1 MGHRA and CDR2 YSYEKL. The CDR3 loop spans 15 amino acids.

V and J are TRBV5-4 and TRBJ1-1; possible D gene TRBD1, 5 bases. Germline values: CDR1 SGHNT, CDR2 YYREEE (reference sequence). CDR3 size: 13 residues. Trimming cost V 5 bases and J 2 bases, with 10 bases left between them. CDR3 sequence reads: CASRRDPNTEAFF. In DNA form, the CDR3 reads TGTGCCAGCAGGCGGGACCCTAACACTGAAGCTTTCTTT.

V and J are TRBV4-1 and TRBJ1-4, with TRBD1 matching over 7 bases. There are 15 residues in the CDR3. Germline CDR1 MGHRA, CDR2 YSYEKL. The ends lost 3 bases at V and 8 bases at J; junction bases unmatched: 9. In DNA form, the CDR3 reads TGCGCCAGCAGCCACGGGGACAGAGCGGGAGAAAAACTGTTTTTT. It codes for CASSHGDRAGEKLFF.

This clone was seen more than once but under ten times. This chain uses TRBV14 with TRBJ2-7; 7 nucleotides agree with TRBD2. The V gene's germline CDR1 is SGHDN and CDR2 FVKESK. This CDR3 contains 15 residues. Germline trimming cut 1 base from V and 7 bases from J; bases unmatched to any gene: 10. The CDR3 nucleotides are TGTGCCAGCAGCCAAGCCGCTAGCGGCTCGGGGGAGCAGTACTTC. This translates into CASSQAASGSGEQYF.

This clone was found a few times. This chain joins TRBV29-1 and TRBJ1-2; unclear D gene. Per germline, CDR1 SQVTM and CDR2 ANQGSEA. V gave up 5 bases and J gave up 3 bases, with 4 bases separating them. The CDR3 sequence is 10 residues long. The CDR3 nucleotides read TGCAGCGTTCCAGACTATGGCTACACCTTC. This sequence encodes CSVPDYGYTF.

The chain has TRBV28 and TRBJ1-2, with D maybe TRBD1 (6 bases). CDR1 is MDHEN, CDR2 SYDVKM, per germline. Deletions cut 5 bases from V and 8 bases from J, with 15 bases between. The CDR3 has 13 residues. Here the CDR3 reads CASSPLRGAGYTF. The CDR3 region has the DNA TGTGCCAGCAGTCCCCTTCGGGGGGCGGGCTACACCTTC.

The gene calls are TRBV5-5 and TRBJ2-1; D is uncertain. Germline assignment: CDR1 SGHKS and CDR2 YYEKEE (reference sequence). The CDR3 runs 14 residues. Deletions cut 0 bases from V and 3 bases from J, with 7 bases between. CDR3 sequence reads: CASSLANSYNEQFF. In nucleotides, the CDR3 is TGTGCCAGCAGCTTGGCCAACAGCTACAATGAGCAGTTCTTC. Based on the CDR3 plus reference TRBV5-5 and TRBJ2-1, the full variable domain is DAGVTQSPTHLIKTRGQQVTLRCSPISGHKSVSWYQQVLGQGPQFIFQYYEKEERGRGNFPDRFSARQFPNYSSELNVNALLLGDSALYLCASSLANSYNEQFFGPGTRLTVL.

V is TRBV28 and J is TRBJ1-4; 8 positions agree with TRBD1. J gave up 8 bases and V 5 bases, and 7 bases lay outside the gene matches. The CDR3 sequence is 14 residues long. The germline CDR1 and CDR2 sequences are MDHEN and SYDVKM. The CDR3 is CASSTTGVEEKLFF. DNA of the CDR3: TGTGCCAGCAGTACGACAGGGGTGGAGGAAAAACTGTTTTTT.

The rearrangement joins TRBV7-2 to TRBJ2-1; D is unclear. Trimming shortened V by 1 base and J by 7 bases, and 5 bases separated the two germline ends. CDR3 length equals 12 residues. The V gene's germline CDR1 is SGHTA and CDR2 FQGNSA. The CDR3 protein is CASSLVGNEQFF. CDR3 DNA sequence: TGTGCCAGCAGCTTAGTAGGGAATGAGCAGTTCTTC.

The chain is built from TRBV21-1 and TRBJ2-7; TRBD2, the table's D call, was not compared with the DNA. TRBV21-1 corresponds to a pseudogene. This CDR3 region has 18 residues. The CDR3 nucleotides are TGTGCCAGCAGCAAAGAAAGGACTAGCGGTACCCCCTCCTACGAGCAGTACTTC. Translating gives CASSKERTSGTPSYEQYF.

This sequence joins TRBV21-1 and TRBJ2-7; no DNA check was done on the table's D call, TRBD1. TRBV21-1 is a known pseudogene. The CDR3 is 16 residues long. CDR3 sequence (DNA): TGTGCCAGCAGCAAAGTCGGACAGGGACAATTCTACGAGCAGTACTTC. This sequence encodes CASSKVGQGQFYEQYF.

A single count supports this clone. The V and J genes are TRBV7-8 and TRBJ1-5, with TRBD1 matching 8 bases. V gave up 5 bases and J gave up 2 bases; unmatched junction bases: 8. Germline CDR1 SGHVS, CDR2 FQNEAQ. The length of the CDR3 is 16 residues. CDR3: CASSPRQGRGNQPQHF. DNA for the CDR3: TGTGCCAGCAGCCCTAGACAGGGGAGAGGCAATCAGCCCCAGCATTTT. The entire variable domain, with the rest obtained from reference TRBV7-8 and TRBJ1-5, is as follows: GAGVSQSPRYKVAKRGQDVALRCDPISGHVSLFWYQQALGQGPEFLTYFQNEAQLDKSGLPSDRFFAERPEGSVSTLKIQRTQQEDSAVYLCASSPRQGRGNQPQHFGDGTRLSIL.

The chain carries TRBV5-1 and TRBJ2-3; 11 bases agree with TRBD2. The length of the CDR3 is 16 residues. Per germline, CDR1 SGHRS and CDR2 YFSETQ. The V gene end was trimmed by 0 bases and the J gene end by 7 bases; junction bases not matched to a gene: 7. As DNA, the CDR3 is TGCGCCAGCAGCTTGGGTTATAGCGGGAGGGCTAATACGCAGTATTTT. It yields the protein CASSLGYSGRANTQYF.

V is TRBV7-3 and J is TRBJ2-7; TRBD2 might be the D (6 bases). The CDR3 runs to 15 residues. V was pared by 2 bases and J by 0 bases, with 11 bases between. In germline, CDR1 is SGHTA, CDR2 FQGTGA. CDR3 sequence: CASSLSGESSYEQYF. Written as DNA, the CDR3 is TGTGCCAGCAGCTTATCGGGAGAGAGCTCCTACGAGCAGTACTTC.

This clone was seen a few times. CDR3: CASSPSVLERETQYF. The CDR3 DNA reads TGTGCCAGCAGCCCTAGCGTTCTAGAGAGAGAGACCCAGTACTTC. This sequence joins TRBV25-1 and TRBJ2-5, with a tentative D call TRBD2 (6 bases). Trimming removed 6 bases from V and 4 bases from J, with 18 bases in between. Germline assignment: CDR1 MGHDK and CDR2 SYGVNS. The CDR3 has 15 amino acids.

The V and J genes are TRBV20-1 and TRBJ2-3, with unresolved D. CDR1 is DFQATT, CDR2 SNEGSKA, per germline (reference sequence). V dropped 7 bases and J dropped 2 bases, with 7 bases sitting between them. The CDR3 is made up of 11 amino acids. CDR3 coding DNA: TGCAGTGTCCCACCCACAGATACGCAGTATTTT. It yields the protein CSVPPTDTQYF.

This clone was picked up one time. The V call is TRBV4-3, the J call TRBJ2-3; 7 bases line up with TRBD2. The CDR3 length is 16 residues. With V trimmed by 1 base and J by 2 bases, 6 bases remained unmatched. Germline V CDR1 and CDR2: LGHNA, YSLEER. In nucleotides, the CDR3 is TGCGCCAGCAGCCAAGCGCCAGCGGGGTCCACAGATACGCAGTATTTT. The encoded protein is CASSQAPAGSTDTQYF.

The chain joins TRBV6-6 to TRBJ2-6, with 7 bases fitting TRBD1. The V gene's germline CDR1 is MNHNY and CDR2 SVGAGI (reference sequence). The V and J ends lost 7 bases and 4 bases, in that order; junction bases with no gene match: 7. The CDR3 runs to 15 residues. Written as DNA, the CDR3 is TGTGCCAGCACCAATACAGGGGTCGGGGCCAACGTCCTGACTTTC. It encodes CASTNTGVGANVLTF.

The V call is TRBV4-3, the J call TRBJ2-1, with 8 bases lining up with TRBD1. Germline loops: CDR1 LGHNA, CDR2 YSLEER. Trimming at V came to 2 bases and at J to 3 bases, leaving 3 bases not matched to a gene. The CDR3 has 15 amino acids. CDR3 residues: CASSQQGAVYNEQFF. For the CDR3, the DNA is TGCGCCAGCAGCCAACAGGGGGCAGTCTACAATGAGCAGTTCTTC.

The genes are TRBV7-3 and TRBJ2-3; TRBD2 matches at 10 bases. This CDR3 region has 20 residues. The V segment lost 1 base and the J segment 2 bases; nucleotides outside the gene matches: 15. Germline V gene lookup returns CDR1 SGHTA and CDR2 FQGTGA. The CDR3 reads CASSLKVGSGTSVSTDTQYF. In nucleotides, the CDR3 is TGTGCCAGCAGCTTAAAGGTGGGGTCCGGGACTAGCGTCTCCACAGATACGCAGTATTTT. Full variable domain (rest looked up from reference TRBV7-3 and TRBJ2-3): GAGVSQTPSNKVTEKGKYVELRCDPISGHTALYWYRQSLGQGPEFLIYFQGTGAADDSGLPNDRFFAVRPEGSVSTLKIQRTERGDSAVYLCASSLKVGSGTSVSTDTQYFGPGTRLTVL.